A selection of T cell receptor beta chains follows, all from one sample in a study of T cells in Graves' hyperthyroidism and ophthalmopathy. One entry per CDR3 protein, called by TCRdb with MiXCR from the multiplex PCR reads. The data show under 250,000 distinct CDR3 sequences, around a sixth seen once. The sample was blood. Receptors originate from a woman aged 45-59 years with Graves' hyperthyroidism. Each CDR3 is given with its conserved first and last residue. A D gene is named only where the DNA matches it firmly. Rows give clone size only sometimes, using once, few, many, or a class for an expanded clone.

TGTGCCAGCCTACTAGCGGGAACCAATGAGCAGTTCTTC | CASLLAGTNEQFF | TRBD2 | many | TRBJ2-1 | TRBV7-9
TGCGCCAGCAGCAAAGGGGCGCCGGATAACAATGAGCAGTTCTTC | CASSKGAPDNNEQFF | NA | few | TRBJ2-1 | TRBV5-1
TGTGCCAGCAGCTCGGACAGGGGGGATTCTAACGGCTACACCTTC | CASSSDRGDSNGYTF | TRBD1 | NA | TRBJ1-2 | TRBV7-9
TGTGCCAGCAGTTTTCGACCGGGACAGAGAACTGGAAACACCATATATTTT | CASSFRPGQRTGNTIYF | TRBD1 | few | TRBJ1-3 | TRBV12-3/TRBV12-4
TGTGCCAGCAGCCCGACCTCCTACAATGAGCAGTTCTTC | CASSPTSYNEQFF | NA | NA | TRBJ2-1 | TRBV7-3
TGTGCCAGCAGTTCCAGGGTGAAGGAGACCCAGTACTTC | CASSSRVKETQYF | NA | few | TRBJ2-5 | TRBV6-1
TGTGCCTGTACCAAAGGGGTTCAGGTTCAGCCCCAGCATTTT | CACTKGVQVQPQHF | NA | NA | TRBJ1-5 | TRBV19
TGTGCCATCAGCTCAGGTGAACTAAACTACGAGCAGTACTTC | CAISSGELNYEQYF | NA | NA | TRBJ2-7 | TRBV10-3
TGTGCCAGCAGCCCTGGAATGGGAGAGACCCAGTACTTC | CASSPGMGETQYF | NA | many | TRBJ2-5 | TRBV7-3
TGTGCCAGTAGTCCAAGAGGAATACAAGAGACCCAGTACTTC | CASSPRGIQETQYF | NA | many | TRBJ2-5 | TRBV19
TGCAGTGGACAACTAGGAGAGACCCAGTACTTC | CSGQLGETQYF | NA | NA | TRBJ2-5 | TRBV29-1
TGTGCCAGCAGCTTCGGGACTAGCGGTGACTACGAGCAGTACTTC | CASSFGTSGDYEQYF | TRBD2 | NA | TRBJ2-7 | TRBV7-2
TGTGCCAGCAGCTTGGGGACTAGCGGGAGGGCCGGCGAGCAGTACTTC | CASSLGTSGRAGEQYF | TRBD2 | few | TRBJ2-7 | TRBV5-8
TGTGCCAGCAGACGGGGGGGTCAGCCCCAGCATTTT | CASRRGGQPQHF | NA | many | TRBJ1-5 | TRBV12-3/TRBV12-4
TGTGCCAGCAGTGGGACGGACGGAACCTACGAGCAGTACTTC | CASSGTDGTYEQYF | NA | many | TRBJ2-7 | TRBV2
TGCGCCAGCAGCCAAGAAGGGGGAACGAACACCGGGGAGCTGTTTTTT | CASSQEGGTNTGELFF | NA | NA | TRBJ2-2 | TRBV4-1
TGCAGCGTTCCGTCGGGGGGCTTCTATGGCTACACCTTC | CSVPSGGFYGYTF | NA | many | TRBJ1-2 | TRBV29-1
TGTGCCAGCTCACCACTCGCGGAAGACACAGATACGCAGTATTTT | CASSPLAEDTDTQYF | NA | many | TRBJ2-3 | TRBV18
TGTGCCAGCAGCCAAGATGGGGAGCAGTACTTC | CASSQDGEQYF | NA | many | TRBJ2-7 | TRBV3-1
TGCAGCGTTGAGACTCTGGGACAGGGAAGCGATGAGCAGTTCTTC | CSVETLGQGSDEQFF | TRBD1 | many | TRBJ2-1 | TRBV29-1
TGTGCCAGCAGCCAAGGCACACTAGCGACGGTTTACAATGAGCAGTTCTTC | CASSQGTLATVYNEQFF | TRBD2 | NA | TRBJ2-1 | TRBV14
TGCAGCCTTTCCGGGACAGGGGCCGAGCAGTACTTC | CSLSGTGAEQYF | TRBD1 | many | TRBJ2-7 | TRBV20-1